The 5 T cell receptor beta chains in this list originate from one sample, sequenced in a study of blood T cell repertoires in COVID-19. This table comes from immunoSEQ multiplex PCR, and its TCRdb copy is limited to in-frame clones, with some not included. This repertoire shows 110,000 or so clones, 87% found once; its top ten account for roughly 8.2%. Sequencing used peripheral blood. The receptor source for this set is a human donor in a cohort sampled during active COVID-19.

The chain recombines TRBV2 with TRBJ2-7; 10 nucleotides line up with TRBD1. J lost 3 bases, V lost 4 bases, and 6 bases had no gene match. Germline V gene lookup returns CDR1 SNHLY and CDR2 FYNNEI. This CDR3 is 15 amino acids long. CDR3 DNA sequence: TGTGCCAGCAGTGCTTCCGGGACAGGGGTCTACGAGCAGTACTTC. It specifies CASSASGTGVYEQYF.

For the CDR3, the DNA is TGTGCCAGCAGCTCTCGGCCCGGGACAGGGCCCTACGAGCAGTACTTC. Translation: CASSSRPGTGPYEQYF. This sequence joins TRBV5-4 and TRBJ2-7, with 9 nucleotides matching TRBD1. The CDR3 extends over 16 amino acids. Germline CDR1 reads SGHNT; CDR2 reads YYREEE (reference sequence). V lost 3 bases and J lost 2; bases outside the gene matches: 9.

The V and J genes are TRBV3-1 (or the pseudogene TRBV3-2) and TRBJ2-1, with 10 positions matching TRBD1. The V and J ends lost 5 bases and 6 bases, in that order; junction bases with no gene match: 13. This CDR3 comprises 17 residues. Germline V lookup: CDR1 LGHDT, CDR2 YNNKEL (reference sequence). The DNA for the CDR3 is TGTGCCAGCAGCTCCTCCCCCGGGACAGGGGATTTCAATGAGCAGTTCTTC. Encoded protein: CASSSSPGTGDFNEQFF.

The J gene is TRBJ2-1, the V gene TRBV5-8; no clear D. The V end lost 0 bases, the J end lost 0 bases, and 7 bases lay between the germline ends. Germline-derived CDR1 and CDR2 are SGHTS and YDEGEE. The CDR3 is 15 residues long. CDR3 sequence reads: CASSLGHLSYNEQFF. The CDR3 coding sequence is TGTGCCAGCAGCTTGGGGCACCTCTCCTACAATGAGCAGTTCTTC.

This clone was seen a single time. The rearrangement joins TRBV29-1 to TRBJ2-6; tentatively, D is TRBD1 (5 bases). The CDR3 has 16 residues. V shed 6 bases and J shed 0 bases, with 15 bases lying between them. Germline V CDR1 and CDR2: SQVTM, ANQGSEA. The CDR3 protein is CSVPETQGSGANVLTF. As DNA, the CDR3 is TGCAGCGTGCCCGAAACTCAGGGCTCTGGGGCCAACGTCCTGACTTTC.